This T cell receptor beta chain was obtained from a study of radiotherapy plus CTLA-4 blockade in lung cancer. Those patients who had chemo-refractory metastatic non-small-cell lung cancer were given focal radiation along with CTLA-4 blockade through ipilimumab. Clones were sequenced by immunoSEQ multiplex PCR, and TCRdb holds only the in-frame ones, with some missing. Of about 47,000 clones listed, approximately 76% are singletons. V was clipped by 7 bases and J by 5 bases; unmatched bases: 5. From germline, CDR1 is MNHNS and CDR2 SASEGT. CDR3 length: 13 residues. The chain couples TRBV6-1 to TRBJ1-1; the match to TRBD1 covers 9 bases. This TCR came from a human donor with non-small cell lung cancer who had stable disease on radiotherapy plus ipilimumab. This material consisted of peripheral blood, taken from a patient treated with radiotherapy plus ipilimumab. The CDR3 nucleotides are TGTGCCAGCAACAACAGGGGGCGAACTGAAGCTTTCTTT. Translating gives CASNNRGRTEAFF.